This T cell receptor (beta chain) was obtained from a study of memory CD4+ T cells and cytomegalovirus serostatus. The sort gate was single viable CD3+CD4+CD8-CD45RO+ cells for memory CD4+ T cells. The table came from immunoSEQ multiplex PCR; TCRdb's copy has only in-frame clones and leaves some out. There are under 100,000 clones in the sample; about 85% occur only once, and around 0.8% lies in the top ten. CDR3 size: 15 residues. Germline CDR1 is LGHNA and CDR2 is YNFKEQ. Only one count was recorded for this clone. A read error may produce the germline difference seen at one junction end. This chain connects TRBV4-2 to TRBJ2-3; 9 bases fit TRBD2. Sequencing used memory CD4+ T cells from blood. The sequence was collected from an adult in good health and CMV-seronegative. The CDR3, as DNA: TGTGCCAGCAACCAACCGACTAGCGGAGCAGATACGCAGTATTTT. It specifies CASNQPTSGADTQYF.